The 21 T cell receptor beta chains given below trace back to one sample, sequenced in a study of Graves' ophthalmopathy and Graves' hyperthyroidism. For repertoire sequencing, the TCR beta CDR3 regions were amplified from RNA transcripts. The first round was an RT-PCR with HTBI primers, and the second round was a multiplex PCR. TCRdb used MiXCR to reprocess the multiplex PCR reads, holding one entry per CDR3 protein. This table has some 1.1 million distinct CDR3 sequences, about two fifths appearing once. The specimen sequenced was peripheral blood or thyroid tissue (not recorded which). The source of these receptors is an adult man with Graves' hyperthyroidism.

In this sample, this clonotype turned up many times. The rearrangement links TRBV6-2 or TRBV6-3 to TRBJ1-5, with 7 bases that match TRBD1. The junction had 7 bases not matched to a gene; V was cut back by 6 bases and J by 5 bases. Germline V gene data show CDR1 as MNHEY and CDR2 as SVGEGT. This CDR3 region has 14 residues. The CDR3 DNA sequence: TGTGCCAGCAGCCTCAGACAGGGCCATCAGCCCCAGCATTTT. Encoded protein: CASSLRQGHQPQHF.

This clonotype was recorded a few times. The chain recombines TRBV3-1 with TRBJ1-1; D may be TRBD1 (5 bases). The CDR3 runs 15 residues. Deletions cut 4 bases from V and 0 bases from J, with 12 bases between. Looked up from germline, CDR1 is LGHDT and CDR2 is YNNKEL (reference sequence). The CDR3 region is CASSPTRAVNTEAFF. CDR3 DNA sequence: TGTGCCAGCAGCCCGACCAGGGCTGTGAACACTGAAGCTTTCTTT.

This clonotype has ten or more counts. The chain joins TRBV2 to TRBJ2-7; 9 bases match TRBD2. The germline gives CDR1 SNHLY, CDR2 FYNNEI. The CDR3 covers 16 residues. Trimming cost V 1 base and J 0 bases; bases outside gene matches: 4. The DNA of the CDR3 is TGTGCCAGCAGTGAAGAGTTTAGCGGGAGCTCCTACGAGCAGTACTTC. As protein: CASSEEFSGSSYEQYF.

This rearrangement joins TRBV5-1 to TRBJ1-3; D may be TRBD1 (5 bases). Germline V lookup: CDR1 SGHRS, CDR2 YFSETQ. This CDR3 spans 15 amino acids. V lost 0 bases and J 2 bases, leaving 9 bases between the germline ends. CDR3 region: CASSLGGVAGNTIYF. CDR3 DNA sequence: TGCGCCAGCAGCTTGGGAGGGGTTGCTGGAAACACCATATATTTT. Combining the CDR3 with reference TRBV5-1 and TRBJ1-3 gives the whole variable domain KAGVTQTPRYLIKTRGQQVTLSCSPISGHRSVSWYQQTPGQGLQFLFEYFSETQRNKGNFPGRFSGRQFSNSRSEMNVSTLELGDSALYLCASSLGGVAGNTIYFGEGSWLTVV.

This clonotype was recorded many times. CDR3 DNA: TGTGCCACCAGTGATCCGGGACTAGCCTTTTCTGAAGAGACCCAGTACTTC. Translating gives CATSDPGLAFSEETQYF. The V call is TRBV24-1, the J call TRBJ2-5; 9 bases are a match to TRBD2. Germline V CDR1 and CDR2: KGHDR, SFDVKD. The CDR3 runs to 17 residues. V shed 3 bases and J 3 bases; nucleotides not matched to a gene: 10.

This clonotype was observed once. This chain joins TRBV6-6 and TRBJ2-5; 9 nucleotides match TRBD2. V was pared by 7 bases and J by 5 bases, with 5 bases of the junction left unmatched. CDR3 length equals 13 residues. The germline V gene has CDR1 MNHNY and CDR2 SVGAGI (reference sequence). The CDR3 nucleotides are TGTGCCAGCAAAGGCGGGAGGGTCGAGACCCAGTACTTC. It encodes CASKGGRVETQYF.

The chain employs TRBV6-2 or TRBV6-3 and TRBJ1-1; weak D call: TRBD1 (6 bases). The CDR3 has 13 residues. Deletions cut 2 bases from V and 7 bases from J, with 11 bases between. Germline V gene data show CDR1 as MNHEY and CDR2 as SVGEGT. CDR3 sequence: CASSYTGGGEAFF. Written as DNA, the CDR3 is TGTGCCAGCAGTTACACGGGGGGCGGTGAAGCTTTCTTT.

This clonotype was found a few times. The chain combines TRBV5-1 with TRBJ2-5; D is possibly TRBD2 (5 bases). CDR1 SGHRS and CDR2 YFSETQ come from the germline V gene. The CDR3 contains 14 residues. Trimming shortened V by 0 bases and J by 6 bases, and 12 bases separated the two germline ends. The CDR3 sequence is CASSLAGNPKTQYF. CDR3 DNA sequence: TGCGCCAGCAGCTTGGCGGGGAATCCCAAGACCCAGTACTTC.

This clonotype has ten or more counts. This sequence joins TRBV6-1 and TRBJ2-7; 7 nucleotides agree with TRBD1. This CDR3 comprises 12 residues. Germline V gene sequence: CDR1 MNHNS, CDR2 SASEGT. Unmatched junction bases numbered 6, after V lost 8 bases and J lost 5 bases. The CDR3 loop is CASPTGSDEQYF. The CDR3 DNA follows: TGTGCCAGCCCGACAGGGTCAGACGAGCAGTACTTC.

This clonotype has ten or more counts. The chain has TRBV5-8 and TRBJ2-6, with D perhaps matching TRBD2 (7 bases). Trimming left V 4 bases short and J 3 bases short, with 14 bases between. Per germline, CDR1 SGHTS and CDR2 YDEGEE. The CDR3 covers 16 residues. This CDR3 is CASSPARGGGANVLTF. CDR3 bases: TGTGCCAGCAGCCCGGCGAGGGGGGGTGGGGCCAACGTCCTGACTTTC. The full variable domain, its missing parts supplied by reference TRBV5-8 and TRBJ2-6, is EAGVTQSPTHLIKTRGQQATLRCSPISGHTSVYWYQQALGLGLQFLLWYDEGEERNRGNFPPRFSGRQFPNYSSELNVNALELEDSALYLCASSPARGGGANVLTFGAGSRLTVL.

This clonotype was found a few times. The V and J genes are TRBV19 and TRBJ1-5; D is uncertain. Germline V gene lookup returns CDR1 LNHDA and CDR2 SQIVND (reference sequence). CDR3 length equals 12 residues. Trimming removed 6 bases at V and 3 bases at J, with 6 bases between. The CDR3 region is CASRDPNQPQHF. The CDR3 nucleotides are TGTGCCAGTAGGGACCCCAATCAGCCCCAGCATTTT.

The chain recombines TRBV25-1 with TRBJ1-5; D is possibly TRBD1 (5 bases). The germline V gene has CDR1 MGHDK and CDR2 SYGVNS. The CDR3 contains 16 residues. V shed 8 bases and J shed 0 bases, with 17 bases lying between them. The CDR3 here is CASSPTAGDSNQPQHF. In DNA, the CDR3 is TGTGCCAGCTCACCCACGGCGGGGGATAGCAATCAGCCCCAGCATTTT.

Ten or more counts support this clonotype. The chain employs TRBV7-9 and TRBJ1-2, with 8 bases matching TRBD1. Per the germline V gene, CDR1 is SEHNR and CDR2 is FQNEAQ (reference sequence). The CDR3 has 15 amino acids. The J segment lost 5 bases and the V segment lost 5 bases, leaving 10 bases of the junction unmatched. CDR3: CASSPRDRTTYGYTF. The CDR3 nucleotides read TGTGCCAGCAGCCCGAGGGACAGGACCACGTATGGCTACACCTTC.

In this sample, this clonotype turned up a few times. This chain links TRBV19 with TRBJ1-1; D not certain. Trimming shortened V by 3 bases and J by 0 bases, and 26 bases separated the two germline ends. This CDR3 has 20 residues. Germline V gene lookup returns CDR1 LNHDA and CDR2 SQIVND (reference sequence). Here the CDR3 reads CASSMFNPGAVFEMNTEAFF. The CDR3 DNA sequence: TGTGCCAGTAGTATGTTTAATCCAGGTGCGGTGTTCGAAATGAACACTGAAGCTTTCTTT.

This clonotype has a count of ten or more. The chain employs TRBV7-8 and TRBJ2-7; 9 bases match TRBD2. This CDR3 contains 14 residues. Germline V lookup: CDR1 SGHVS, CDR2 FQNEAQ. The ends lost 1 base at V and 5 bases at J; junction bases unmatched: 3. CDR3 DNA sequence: TGTGCCAGCAGCTTAGGCGGGAGGGCGCACGAGCAGTACTTC. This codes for CASSLGGRAHEQYF.

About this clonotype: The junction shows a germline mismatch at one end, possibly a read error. The CDR3 coding sequence is TGTGCCAGCAGTGAAGTGGTGGAGACAGTATTCCAAGAGACCCAGTGCTTC. This encodes CASSEVVETVFQETQCF. The genes are TRBV25-1 and TRBJ2-5, with TRBD1 as a possible D gene (5 bases). Germline V gene sequence: CDR1 MGHDK, CDR2 SYGVNS. This CDR3 is built from 17 residues.

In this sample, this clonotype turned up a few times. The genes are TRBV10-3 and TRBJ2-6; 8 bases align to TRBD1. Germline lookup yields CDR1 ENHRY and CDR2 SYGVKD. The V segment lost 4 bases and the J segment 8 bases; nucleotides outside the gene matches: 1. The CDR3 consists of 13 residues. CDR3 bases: TGTGCCATCAGTGGGACAGGGACCAACGTCCTGACTTTC. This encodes CAISGTGTNVLTF.

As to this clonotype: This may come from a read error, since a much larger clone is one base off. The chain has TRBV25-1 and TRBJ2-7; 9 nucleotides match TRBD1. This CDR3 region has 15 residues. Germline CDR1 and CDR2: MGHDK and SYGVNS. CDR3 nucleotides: TGTGCCAGCAGGGCCGGGACAGGGAGATTCTACGTGCAGTACTTC. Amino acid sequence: CASRAGTGRFYVQYF.

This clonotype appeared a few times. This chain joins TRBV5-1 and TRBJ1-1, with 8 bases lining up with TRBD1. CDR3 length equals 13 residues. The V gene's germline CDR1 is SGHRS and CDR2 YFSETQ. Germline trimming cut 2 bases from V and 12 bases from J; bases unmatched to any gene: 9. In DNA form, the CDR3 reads TGCGCCAGCAGCTTCACAGGGGGAGAACAAACTTTCTTT. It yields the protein CASSFTGGEQTFF.

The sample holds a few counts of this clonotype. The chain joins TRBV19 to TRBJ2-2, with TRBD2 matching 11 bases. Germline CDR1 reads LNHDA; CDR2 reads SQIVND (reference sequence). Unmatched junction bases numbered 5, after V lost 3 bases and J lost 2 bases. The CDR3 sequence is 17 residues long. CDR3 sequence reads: CASSMKLAGVNTGELFF. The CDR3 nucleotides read TGTGCCAGTAGTATGAAACTAGCGGGGGTTAACACCGGGGAGCTGTTTTTT.

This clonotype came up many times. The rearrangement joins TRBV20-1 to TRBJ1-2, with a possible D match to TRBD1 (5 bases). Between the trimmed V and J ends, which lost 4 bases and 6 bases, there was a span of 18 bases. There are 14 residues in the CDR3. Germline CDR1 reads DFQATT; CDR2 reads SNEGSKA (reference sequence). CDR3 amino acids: CSATLMRGADGYTF. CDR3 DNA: TGCAGTGCTACACTAATGAGAGGGGCCGATGGCTACACCTTC.